This T cell receptor (beta chain) was retrieved from a study of blood T cell repertoires in COVID-19. In the original processing: Estimates of nucleated cell counts were drawn from the amplification of reference gene primers. Clones were sequenced by immunoSEQ multiplex PCR, and TCRdb holds only the in-frame ones, with some missing. That table gives V, J and clone size, and the DNA gave D and trimming. In the table there are a few hundred thousand clones, about 87% of which are singletons. The CDR3 loop spans 15 amino acids. V shed 4 bases and J shed 3 bases, with 13 bases lying between them. Germline values: CDR1 SGHTA, CDR2 FQGNSA.

V and J are TRBV7-2 and TRBJ2-1; the D gene is possibly TRBD2 (5 bases). The sample comprised PBMCs or T cells enriched from blood (not recorded which). This TCR derives from a middle-aged woman who had been exposed to COVID-19. This CDR3 is CASSSRRGDYNEQFF. The CDR3 DNA reads as TGTGCCAGCAGCTCCCGTCGGGGAGACTACAATGAGCAGTTCTTC.